These 2 T cell receptor beta chains were sequenced from one sample in a study of T cell responses to AZD1222 COVID-19 vaccine. Generated by immunoSEQ multiplex PCR, the TCRdb table keeps only in-frame clones and is missing some. The profile shows 90,000 to 150,000 clones, approximately 88% of them singletons. Source: peripheral blood, taken on day 0 of AZD1222 vaccination. The receptors here all came from an adult in good health.

The rearrangement links TRBV5-4 to TRBJ1-4; a weak D match, TRBD1 (5 bases). This CDR3 spans 17 amino acids. CDR1 is SGHNT, CDR2 YYREEE, per germline (reference sequence). V was pared by 4 bases and J by 6 bases, with 22 bases between. CDR3 in amino acids: CASSPGARGKGDEKLFF. In DNA form, the CDR3 reads TGTGCCAGCAGCCCCGGAGCCCGGGGGAAGGGAGATGAAAAACTGTTTTTT.

CDR3 nucleotide sequence: TGTGCCAGCAGTTACCAGGCCAGTGGCGAGCAGTACTTC. As protein: CASSYQASGEQYF. This chain links TRBV6-5 with TRBJ2-7, with D hard to call. The germline V gene has CDR1 MNHEY and CDR2 SVGAGI. The germline V and J ends were trimmed by 2 bases and 6 bases, with 11 bases remaining between them. CDR3 length: 13 residues.